This passage covers 10 T cell receptor beta chains from one sample sequenced in a study of cytomegalovirus exposure and HLA in healthy donors. The study ran its PCR with 60 Vbeta and 13 Jbeta primers. Measured with immunoSEQ multiplex PCR; TCRdb has only the in-frame clones, and not every one. The data show roughly 170,000 clones, 60% to 85% seen once. Sequencing was carried out using PBMCs. Receptors originate from a female donor in good health and CMV-seronegative.

The chain has TRBV6-1 and TRBJ2-3; unclear D gene. This CDR3 is built from 12 residues. The V and J ends lost 8 bases and 2 bases respectively, with 8 bases between them. Germline V gene sequence: CDR1 MNHNS, CDR2 SASEGT. The DNA for the CDR3 is TGTGCCAGCCGACTCCTCACAGATACGCAGTATTTT. This gives the protein CASRLLTDTQYF.

This chain uses TRBV7-3 with TRBJ2-1; 10 bases align to TRBD1. V lost 5 bases and J lost 8; bases outside the gene matches: 15. The CDR3 covers 17 residues. The germline V gene has CDR1 SGHTA and CDR2 FQGTGA. As DNA, the CDR3 is TGTGCCAGCAGCCCGGCACTCCGGGACAGGGGAGTGCATGAGCAGTTCTTC. The encoded protein is CASSPALRDRGVHEQFF.

This chain uses TRBV7-7 with TRBJ2-1; a weak D match, TRBD1 (5 bases). Trimming cost V 3 bases and J 3 bases, with 9 bases left between them. CDR1 is SSHAT and CDR2 is FNYEAQ in the germline V gene (reference sequence). The CDR3 runs to 14 residues. The CDR3: CASSLGRDYNEQFF. CDR3 DNA sequence: TGTGCCAGCAGCTTGGGGCGAGACTACAATGAGCAGTTCTTC.

CDR3 region: CASSGGGVSGNTIYF. For the CDR3, the DNA is TGTGCCAGCAGCGGGGGAGGGGTCTCTGGAAACACCATATATTTT. This sequence joins TRBV9 and TRBJ1-3; maybe TRBD1 (5 bases). The length of the CDR3 is 15 residues. V was shortened by 3 bases and J by 0 bases, with 10 bases between the two germline ends. The germline CDR1 and CDR2 sequences are SGDLS and YYNGEE.

This clone was recorded only once. The V gene is TRBV4-3, the J gene TRBJ1-2, with a possible D match to TRBD1 (6 bases). From germline, CDR1 is LGHNA and CDR2 YSLEER. V was shortened by 3 bases and J by 7 bases, with 15 bases between the two germline ends. The CDR3 is 14 residues long. The CDR3, as DNA: TGCGCCAGCAGCCAGCAAGGGGGGGCGGGTGGCTACACCTTC. It encodes CASSQQGGAGGYTF.

The chain links TRBV5-8 to TRBJ2-3, with D tentatively TRBD1 (5 bases). The CDR3 spans 17 residues. Per the germline V gene, CDR1 is SGHTS and CDR2 is YDEGEE. V was clipped by 1 base and J by 0 bases, with 15 bases between them. The CDR3: CASSLQGVRPSTDTQYF. The CDR3 region has the DNA TGTGCCAGCAGCTTGCAAGGGGTCAGGCCAAGCACAGATACGCAGTATTTT.

The chain joins TRBV30 to TRBJ2-7; D perhaps matches TRBD2 (5 bases). With 5 bases removed from V and 5 bases from J, the gap between germline ends came to 13 bases. Germline V lookup: CDR1 GTSNPN, CDR2 SVGIG (reference sequence). This CDR3 spans 12 amino acids. DNA of the CDR3: TGTGCCTGGGGCGAGATCGGGGACGAGCAGTACTTC. Protein product: CAWGEIGDEQYF. The full variable domain, rest sourced from reference TRBV30 and TRBJ2-7, is SQTIHQWPATLVQPVGSPLSLECTVEGTSNPNLYWYRQAAGRGLQLLFYSVGIGQISSEVPQNLSASRPQDRQFILSSKKLLLSDSGFYLCAWGEIGDEQYFGPGTRLTVT.

This clone appeared once. This chain links TRBV7-4 with TRBJ2-5, with D uncertain. Germline values: CDR1 SGHVT, CDR2 SQSDAQ. The CDR3 extends over 13 amino acids. V shed 8 bases and J shed 5 bases, with 15 bases lying between them. The CDR3 here is CASVVPTSETQYF. The CDR3 coding sequence is TGTGCCAGCGTAGTGCCTACGTCGGAGACCCAGTACTTC.

This clone has a single count. The V gene is TRBV4-2, the J gene TRBJ1-2; a possible D gene is TRBD1 (5 bases). CDR3 length: 15 amino acids. Germline V lookup: CDR1 LGHNA, CDR2 YNFKEQ. V lost 0 bases to trimming and J lost 7 bases, with 15 bases between them. CDR3 sequence reads: CASSQDLQGWSGYTF. CDR3 DNA sequence: TGTGCCAGCAGCCAAGATCTTCAGGGCTGGAGTGGCTACACCTTC.

This clone was counted only a few times. CDR3: CASSPTYNEQFF. The CDR3 DNA reads TGTGCCAGCAGTCCAACTTATAATGAGCAGTTCTTC. The chain is built from TRBV6-5 and TRBJ2-1; D unresolved. The V end was cut by 5 bases, the J end by 7 bases, with 9 bases between. The CDR3 length is 12 residues. CDR1 is MNHEY, CDR2 SVGAGI, per germline.